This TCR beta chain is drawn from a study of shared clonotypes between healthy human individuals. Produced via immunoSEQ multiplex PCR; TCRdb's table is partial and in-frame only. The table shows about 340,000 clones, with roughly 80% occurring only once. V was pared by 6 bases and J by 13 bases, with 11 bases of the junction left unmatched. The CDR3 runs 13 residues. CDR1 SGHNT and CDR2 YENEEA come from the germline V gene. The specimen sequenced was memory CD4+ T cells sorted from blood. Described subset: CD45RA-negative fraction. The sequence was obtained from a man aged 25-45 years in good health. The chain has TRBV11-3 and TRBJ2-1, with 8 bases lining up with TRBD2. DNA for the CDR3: TGTGCCAGCAGTATTGCAAAAGCGGGAGTACAGTTCTTC. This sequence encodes CASSIAKAGVQFF.